The 32 T cell receptor beta chains below come from one sample, sequenced in a study of response to subunit inactivated influenza vaccine. MiXCR, run by TCRdb on the RT-PCR reads, gives a single entry per CDR3 protein. The sample lists about 500,000 distinct CDR3 sequences, approximately 17% occurring once. The specimen comprised CD4+ T cells sorted from PBMCs, sampled 23 months after vaccination. These receptors were taken from a man aged 45 to 75 who received an inactivated influenza vaccine.

This clonotype was seen repeatedly, ten times or more. The chain recombines TRBV7-9 with TRBJ2-1; D not resolved. This CDR3 contains 15 residues. Germline CDR1 is SEHNR and CDR2 is FQNEAQ (reference sequence). Trimming removed 2 bases at V and 5 bases at J, with 13 bases between. CDR3 protein: CASSLRLGSHNEQFF. The CDR3 DNA sequence: TGTGCCAGCAGCTTACGTTTGGGGTCCCACAATGAGCAGTTCTTC.

This clonotype was observed a few times. Here the CDR3 reads CASSIGGTQYF. CDR3 DNA sequence: TGTGCCAGCAGCATCGGGGGGACCCAGTACTTC. The chain carries TRBV7-8 and TRBJ2-5, with D tentatively TRBD2 (6 bases). There are 11 residues in the CDR3. Germline CDR1 and CDR2: SGHVS and FQNEAQ. The germline V and J ends were trimmed by 5 bases and 7 bases, with 8 bases remaining between them.

The chain carries TRBV15 and TRBJ1-2, with D unresolved. Trimming removed 0 bases from V and 2 bases from J, with 7 bases in between. Germline values: CDR1 LNHNV, CDR2 YYDKDF (reference sequence). The CDR3 runs 14 residues. CDR3 sequence (DNA): TGTGCCACCAGCAGAGATCCGGTCAACTATGGCTACACCTTC. This encodes CATSRDPVNYGYTF.

The genes are TRBV9 and TRBJ2-3; D is possibly TRBD2 (6 bases). This CDR3 has 15 amino acids. V was cut by 4 bases and J by 3 bases, with 15 bases left in between. Germline values: CDR1 SGDLS, CDR2 YYNGEE. CDR3 nucleotides: TGTGCCAGCAGCCCCTCGGCGGGATTAACAGATACGCAGTATTTT. It specifies CASSPSAGLTDTQYF.

As for this clonotype: This sequence may be a read error, since a much larger clone differs from it by one base. V and J are TRBV12-3 or TRBV12-4 and TRBJ1-4, with D possibly being TRBD1 (5 bases). Trimming left V 7 bases short and J 0 bases short, with 12 bases between. There are 15 residues in the CDR3. The CDR3 region has the DNA TGTGCCAGCAACCGTACAGGATCAACTAATGAAAAACTGTTTTTT. This sequence encodes CASNRTGSTNEKLFF.

This chain uses TRBV27 with TRBJ2-3, with D tentatively TRBD1 (6 bases). CDR1 and CDR2 from the germline V gene are MNHEY and SMNVEV (reference sequence). The CDR3 covers 13 residues. With 6 bases removed from V and 4 bases from J, the gap between germline ends came to 11 bases. The DNA for the CDR3 is TGTGCCAGCAGCCTTAAGGGGGCAGATACGCAGTATTTT. Amino acids: CASSLKGADTQYF.

This chain connects TRBV12-3 or TRBV12-4 to TRBJ2-6; D is perhaps TRBD2 (5 bases). The CDR3 is 14 amino acids. Trimming pared 5 bases from V and 4 bases from J, leaving 9 bases between. The CDR3 DNA reads as TGTGCCAGCAGTAGCGCGGGCGGGGCCAACGTCCTGACTTTC. It is translated as CASSSAGGANVLTF.

J is TRBJ2-1 and V is TRBV28; weak D call: TRBD1 (5 bases). CDR3 length: 15 amino acids. CDR1 MDHEN and CDR2 SYDVKM come from the germline V gene. Trimming removed 2 bases from V and 3 bases from J, with 11 bases in between. DNA of the CDR3: TGTGCCAGCAGTTTACATGACAGCTTCTACAATGAGCAGTTCTTC. Its protein product is CASSLHDSFYNEQFF.

There are a few counts of this clonotype. This rearrangement joins TRBV20-1 to TRBJ2-5; no firm D call. Deletions cut 1 base from V and 2 bases from J, with 5 bases between. The CDR3 loop spans 12 amino acids. Per germline, CDR1 DFQATT and CDR2 SNEGSKA (reference sequence). Written as DNA, the CDR3 is TGCAGTGCTAGAGTCGGACAAGAGACCCAGTACTTC. Protein: CSARVGQETQYF.

The rearrangement uses TRBV20-1 and TRBJ2-2, with 7 bases matching TRBD1. The germline V gene encodes CDR1 DFQATT and CDR2 SNEGSKA (reference sequence). The CDR3 contains 16 residues. The J segment lost 4 bases and the V segment lost 1 base, leaving 9 bases of the junction unmatched. The CDR3 is CSARGRDRFSTGELFF. In DNA form, the CDR3 reads TGCAGTGCTAGAGGCCGGGACAGATTTAGCACCGGGGAGCTGTTTTTT.

This clonotype came up many times. V usage is TRBV3-1 and J usage is TRBJ2-1; either TRBD1 or TRBD2 may fit D (5 bases each). Germline V gene lookup returns CDR1 LGHDT and CDR2 YNNKEL (reference sequence). V shed 1 base and J shed 7 bases, with 11 bases lying between them. This CDR3 has 14 residues. The CDR3 region is CASSQAPGSNEQFF. CDR3 nucleotides: TGTGCCAGCAGCCAAGCGCCAGGGAGTAATGAGCAGTTCTTC.

This clonotype was observed many times. V is TRBV4-3 and J is TRBJ2-4; D is undetermined. Trimming removed 3 bases at V and 0 bases at J, with 9 bases between. The CDR3 totals 15 residues. The germline CDR1 and CDR2 sequences are LGHNA and YSLEER. CDR3 sequence: CASSQSGVAKNIQYF. CDR3 DNA sequence: TGCGCCAGCAGCCAGTCCGGTGTAGCCAAAAACATTCAGTACTTC.

This clonotype appeared a few times. This chain joins TRBV25-1 and TRBJ2-7; 9 nucleotides match TRBD1. The germline V gene encodes CDR1 MGHDK and CDR2 SYGVNS. The CDR3 contains 13 residues. V shed 6 bases and J 6 bases; nucleotides not matched to a gene: 6. CDR3 amino acids: CASSGTGPFEQYF. The CDR3 DNA is TGTGCCAGCAGCGGGACAGGGCCCTTCGAGCAGTACTTC.

This clonotype was counted at least ten times. V is TRBV11-2 and J is TRBJ2-1; D is ambiguous. The CDR3 has 14 residues. Germline V gene lookup returns CDR1 SGHAT and CDR2 FQNNGV. Deletions cut 2 bases from V and 9 bases from J, with 14 bases between. For the CDR3, the DNA is TGTGCCAGCAGCTTAAAGGCGACCGTGGGTGAGCAGTTCTTC. This gives the protein CASSLKATVGEQFF.

This clonotype has a handful of counts. The genes are TRBV20-1 and TRBJ2-1, with D possibly matching TRBD1 (6 bases). Germline values: CDR1 DFQATT, CDR2 SNEGSKA (reference sequence). The CDR3 has 15 amino acids. V shed 6 bases and J shed 7 bases, with 22 bases lying between them. The CDR3 here is CSAKTYRVGVNEQFF. The CDR3 region has the DNA TGCAGTGCCAAAACTTACAGGGTCGGAGTGAATGAGCAGTTCTTC.

This clonotype has only a few counts. The CDR3: CASSWDSAEAFF. The CDR3 nucleotides are TGTGCCAGCAGTTGGGATAGCGCTGAAGCTTTCTTT. V is TRBV6-6 and J is TRBJ1-1; D is undetermined. Germline V gives CDR1 MNHNY, CDR2 SVGAGI (reference sequence). Deletions cut 4 bases from V and 6 bases from J, with 9 bases between. The CDR3 is 12 amino acids.

The rearrangement uses TRBV6-5 and TRBJ1-2; D may be TRBD1 (6 bases). CDR1 is MNHEY, CDR2 SVGAGI, per germline. Trimming took 2 bases from V and 7 from J, leaving 14 bases between them. The CDR3 contains 14 residues. The CDR3 region has the DNA TGTGCCAGCAGTTACGGGGCAGGGGCAGGTGGCTACACCTTC. Translating gives CASSYGAGAGGYTF.

In this sample, this clonotype turned up a few times. The genes are TRBV5-1 and TRBJ2-7; no firm D call. The CDR3 covers 14 residues. V gave up 0 bases and J gave up 2 bases, with 9 bases separating them. From germline, CDR1 is SGHRS and CDR2 YFSETQ. The CDR3 loop reads CASSLGVDAYEQYF. In DNA form, the CDR3 reads TGCGCCAGCAGCTTGGGTGTCGACGCCTACGAGCAGTACTTC.

The chain joins TRBV20-1 to TRBJ2-7; D is perhaps TRBD1 (6 bases). Trimming pared 7 bases from V and 0 bases from J, leaving 28 bases between. The CDR3 is 18 amino acids. Germline CDR1 DFQATT, CDR2 SNEGSKA (reference sequence). The CDR3: CSVRLDRQVPKGSYEQYF. The DNA for the CDR3 is TGCAGTGTCCGGCTGGACAGACAAGTACCTAAGGGCTCCTACGAGCAGTACTTC.

The V call is TRBV5-5, the J call TRBJ2-3; no clear D gene. This CDR3 is 11 amino acids long. The V end was cut by 6 bases, the J end by 6 bases, with 8 bases between. Germline CDR1 and CDR2: SGHKS and YYEKEE (reference sequence). The DNA of the CDR3 is TGTGCCAGCACAGAATTTGATACGCAGTATTTT. As protein: CASTEFDTQYF.

The chain uses TRBV10-3 and TRBJ1-1; TRBD1 agrees at 8 bases. Germline assignment: CDR1 ENHRY and CDR2 SYGVKD. This CDR3 contains 14 residues. Trimming cost V 8 bases and J 2 bases; bases outside gene matches: 7. CDR3 nucleotide sequence: TGTGCCATCCAACCGGGACAGGCTAACACTGAAGCTTTCTTT. It yields the protein CAIQPGQANTEAFF.

This clonotype was counted many times. V gene TRBV12-3 or TRBV12-4 combines with J gene TRBJ2-3, with D possibly TRBD1 on 6 matching bases. The CDR3 is made up of 14 amino acids. The germline V and J ends were trimmed by 8 bases and 5 bases, with 17 bases remaining between them. In nucleotides, the CDR3 is TGTGCCAGCGGACACAGGGCTGTGGTAGATACGCAGTATTTT. This sequence encodes CASGHRAVVDTQYF.

The chain carries TRBV5-1 and TRBJ1-1, with TRBD1 as a possible D gene (6 bases). Germline CDR1 and CDR2: SGHRS and YFSETQ. Trimming removed 6 bases from V and 3 bases from J, with 18 bases in between. This CDR3 is 15 amino acids long. The chain's CDR3 is CASNWGRGDDTEAFF. The CDR3 DNA follows: TGCGCCAGCAACTGGGGGCGGGGGGATGACACTGAAGCTTTCTTT. Drawing the rest from reference TRBV5-1 and TRBJ1-1, the complete variable domain is KAGVTQTPRYLIKTRGQQVTLSCSPISGHRSVSWYQQTPGQGLQFLFEYFSETQRNKGNFPGRFSGRQFSNSRSEMNVSTLELGDSALYLCASNWGRGDDTEAFFGQGTRLTVV.

This chain links TRBV20-1 with TRBJ2-7; TRBD2 matches at 8 bases. Losses at the gene ends were 2 bases for V and 3 bases for J; bases not matched to a gene: 6. The length of the CDR3 is 14 residues. CDR1 and CDR2 from the germline V gene are DFQATT and SNEGSKA (reference sequence). CDR3 region: CSARPVAGRYEQYF. The DNA of the CDR3 is TGCAGTGCTAGACCCGTAGCGGGACGCTACGAGCAGTACTTC.

Of note for this clonotype: The junction and the germline gene differ at one end; a read error may be behind it. This rearrangement joins TRBV7-2 to TRBJ2-1, with D tentatively TRBD1 or TRBD2 (6 bases each). Germline V gene sequence: CDR1 SGHTA, CDR2 FQGNSA. This CDR3 spans 13 amino acids. The CDR3 sequence: CASSLDRGPYFVF. DNA for the CDR3: TGTGCCAGCAGCTTAGATCGGGGGCCCTATTTCGTCTTC.

In its sample, this clonotype was seen a few times. This sequence joins TRBV11-2 and TRBJ2-3; 12 nucleotides line up with TRBD2. This CDR3 spans 17 amino acids. With 3 bases clipped from V and 0 bases from J, the junction kept 4 bases outside the gene matches. Germline CDR1 and CDR2: SGHAT and FQNNGV. CDR3 sequence: CASSFQLAGGSTDTQYF. In DNA form, the CDR3 reads TGTGCCAGCAGCTTTCAACTAGCGGGGGGTAGCACAGATACGCAGTATTTT.

The V gene is TRBV5-4, the J gene TRBJ2-4; possible D gene TRBD1, 7 bases. V was trimmed by 3 bases and J by 1 base, leaving 17 bases between them. The length of the CDR3 is 17 residues. CDR1 and CDR2 (germline): SGHNT, YYREEE (reference sequence). The CDR3 sequence: CASSSRQGGLAKNIQYF. For the CDR3, the DNA is TGTGCCAGCAGCTCCAGACAGGGAGGCCTGGCCAAAAACATTCAGTACTTC.

This clonotype was recorded a few times. The gene calls are TRBV7-9 and TRBJ2-7, with D maybe TRBD1 (5 bases). Germline CDR1 reads SEHNR; CDR2 reads FQNEAQ (reference sequence). V was shortened by 2 bases and J by 5 bases, with 10 bases between the two germline ends. The CDR3 extends over 13 amino acids. The chain's CDR3 is CASSLQGLNEQYF. The CDR3 coding sequence is TGTGCCAGCAGCTTACAGGGATTGAACGAGCAGTACTTC.

This rearrangement joins TRBV5-1 to TRBJ2-2; unclear D gene. The V end was cut by 1 base, the J end by 3 bases, with 7 bases between. CDR3 size: 14 residues. Per germline, CDR1 SGHRS and CDR2 YFSETQ. The CDR3 bases are TGCGCCAGCAGCTTGAACAGTGACACCGGGGAGCTGTTTTTT. This codes for CASSLNSDTGELFF.

This clonotype was observed a few times. The chain recombines TRBV6-2 or TRBV6-3 with TRBJ1-5; unclear D gene. V was clipped by 2 bases and J by 2 bases, with 7 bases between them. Germline CDR1 and CDR2: MNHEY and SVGEGT. The CDR3 spans 14 residues. The CDR3 sequence: CASSYGSGNQPQHF. The CDR3 coding sequence is TGTGCCAGCAGTTACGGGTCAGGCAATCAGCCCCAGCATTTT.

This clonotype was observed a few times. The chain employs TRBV20-1 and TRBJ1-1; TRBD1 is a possible D gene (6 bases). Germline-derived CDR1 and CDR2 are DFQATT and SNEGSKA (reference sequence). Trimming took 2 bases from V and 0 from J, leaving 10 bases between them. CDR3 length: 14 amino acids. CDR3 in amino acids: CSARKQGMNTEAFF. In DNA, the CDR3 is TGCAGTGCTAGAAAACAGGGCATGAACACTGAAGCTTTCTTT.

This clonotype was found a few times. The chain employs TRBV12-3 or TRBV12-4 and TRBJ1-5; D gene ambiguous. The CDR3 length is 15 residues. With 1 base removed from V and 1 base from J, the gap between germline ends came to 8 bases. CDR3 in amino acids: CASSLGSSSNQPQHF. CDR3 nucleotides: TGTGCCAGCAGTTTAGGGAGCAGCAGCAATCAGCCCCAGCATTTT.